Presented here are 2 T cell receptor beta chains from one specimen sequenced in a study of shared clonotypes between healthy human individuals (dated by TCRdb to 2020 to 2022). CD8 naive samples were CD45RO-negative cells positively selected for CCR7, giving a CD45RA+CCR7+ population that excluded TemRA cells. Library method: the immunoSEQ multiplex PCR assay. The clones in this table, taken by TCRdb from immuneACCESS, are in-frame only. Not every clone is retained; where verified, under half of the shortfall comes from an unresolved V gene, and the cause of the rest is unknown. The sample has about 550,000 clones on record, about 95% of them singletons. 0.09% to 0.13% of the sample lies in the top ten. Source material: naive CD8+ T cells sorted from blood. According to the study, the label for this sample's cell subset or site signals: CD45RA+CCR7+. These receptors were collected from a woman in her 30s in good health.

This chain links TRBV30 with TRBJ2-5; possibly TRBD2 for D (6 bases). The DNA end is a closer match to TRBJ2-7, so the J assignment may be wrong. CDR3 length equals 14 residues. Germline assignment: CDR1 GTSNPN and CDR2 SVGIG (reference sequence). This CDR3 is CAWSVLPGGYEQYF. The DNA of the CDR3 is TGTGCCTGGAGTGTACTCCCCGGGGGCTACGAGCAGTACTTC.

The rearrangement uses TRBV4-1 and TRBJ1-5, with D maybe TRBD1 (6 bases). The CDR3 loop spans 16 amino acids. Germline V gene sequence: CDR1 MGHRA, CDR2 YSYEKL. Trimming stripped 0 bases from V and 7 bases from J, with 16 bases between. Here the CDR3 DNA reads TGCGCCAGCAGCCAAGATGTGCAACAGGGCTACCAGCCCCAGCATTTT. Protein sequence: CASSQDVQQGYQPQHF.